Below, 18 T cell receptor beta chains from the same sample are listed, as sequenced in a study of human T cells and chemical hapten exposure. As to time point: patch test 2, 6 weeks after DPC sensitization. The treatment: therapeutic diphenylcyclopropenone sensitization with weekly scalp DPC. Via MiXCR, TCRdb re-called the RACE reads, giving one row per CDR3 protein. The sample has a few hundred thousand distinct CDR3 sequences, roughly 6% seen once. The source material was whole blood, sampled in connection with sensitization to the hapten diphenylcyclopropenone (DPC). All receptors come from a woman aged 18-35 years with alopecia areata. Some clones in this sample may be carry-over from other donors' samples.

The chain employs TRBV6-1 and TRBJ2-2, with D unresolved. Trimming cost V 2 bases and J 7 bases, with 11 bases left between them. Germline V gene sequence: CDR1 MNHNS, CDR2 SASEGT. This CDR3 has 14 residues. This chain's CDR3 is CASSEQPENGELFF. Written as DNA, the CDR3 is TGTGCCAGCAGTGAACAGCCCGAAAACGGGGAGCTGTTTTTT.

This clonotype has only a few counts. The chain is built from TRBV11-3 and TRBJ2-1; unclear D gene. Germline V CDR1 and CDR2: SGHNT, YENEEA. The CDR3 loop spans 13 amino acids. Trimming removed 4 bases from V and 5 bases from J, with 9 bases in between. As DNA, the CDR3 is TGTGCCAGCAGCTCGGACGGAGACAATGAGCAGTTCTTC. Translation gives CASSSDGDNEQFF.

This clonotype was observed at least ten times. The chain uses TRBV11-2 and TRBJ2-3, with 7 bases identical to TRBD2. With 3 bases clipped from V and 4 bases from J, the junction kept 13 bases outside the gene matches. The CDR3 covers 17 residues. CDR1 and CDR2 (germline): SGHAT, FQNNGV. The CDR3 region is CASSFEGQAGMADTQYF. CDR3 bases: TGTGCCAGCAGCTTTGAGGGGCAAGCGGGGATGGCAGATACGCAGTATTTT.

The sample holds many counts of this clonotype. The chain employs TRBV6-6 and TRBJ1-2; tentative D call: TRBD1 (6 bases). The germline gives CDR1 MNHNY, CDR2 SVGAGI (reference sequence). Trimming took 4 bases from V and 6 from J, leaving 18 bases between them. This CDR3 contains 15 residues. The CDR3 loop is CASSSSTGGTNGYTF. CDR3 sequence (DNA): TGTGCCAGCAGTTCATCGACAGGAGGTACTAATGGCTACACCTTC.

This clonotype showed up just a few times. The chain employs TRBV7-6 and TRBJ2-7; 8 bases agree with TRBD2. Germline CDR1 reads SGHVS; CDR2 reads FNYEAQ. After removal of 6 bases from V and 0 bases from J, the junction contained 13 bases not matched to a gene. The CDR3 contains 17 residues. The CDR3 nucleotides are TGTGCCAGCAGTCGTCGTTATAGCGGGGCGAGCTCCTACGAGCAGTACTTC. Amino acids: CASSRRYSGASSYEQYF.

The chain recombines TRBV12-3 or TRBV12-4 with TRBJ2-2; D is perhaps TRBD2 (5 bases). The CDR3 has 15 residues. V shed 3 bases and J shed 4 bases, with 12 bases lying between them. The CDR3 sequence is CASSFVLGVTGELFF. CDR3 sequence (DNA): TGTGCCAGCAGTTTTGTACTGGGAGTCACCGGGGAGCTGTTTTTT.

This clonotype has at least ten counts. The CDR3 loop is CASSIARKGGAGNTIYF. The CDR3 DNA sequence: TGTGCCAGCAGTATCGCACGGAAGGGCGGGGCTGGAAACACCATATATTTT. This chain links TRBV6-1 with TRBJ1-3, with D hard to call. The CDR3 is 17 amino acids. The germline V and J ends were trimmed by 5 bases and 2 bases, with 19 bases remaining between them. Germline CDR1 is MNHNS and CDR2 is SASEGT.

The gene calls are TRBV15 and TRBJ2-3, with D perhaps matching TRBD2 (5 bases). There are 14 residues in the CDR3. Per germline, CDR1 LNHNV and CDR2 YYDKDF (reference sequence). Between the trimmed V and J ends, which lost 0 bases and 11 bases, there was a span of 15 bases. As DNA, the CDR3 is TGTGCCACCAGCAGAGACCGCGGGCCCGGGGAGCAGTATTTT. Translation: CATSRDRGPGEQYF.

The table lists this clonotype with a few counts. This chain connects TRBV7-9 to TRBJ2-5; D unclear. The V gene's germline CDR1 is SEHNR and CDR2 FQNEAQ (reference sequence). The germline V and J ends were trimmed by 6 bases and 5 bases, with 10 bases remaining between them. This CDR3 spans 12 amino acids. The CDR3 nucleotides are TGTGCCAGCAGAGGAAGGGCCGAGACCCAGTACTTC. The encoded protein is CASRGRAETQYF.

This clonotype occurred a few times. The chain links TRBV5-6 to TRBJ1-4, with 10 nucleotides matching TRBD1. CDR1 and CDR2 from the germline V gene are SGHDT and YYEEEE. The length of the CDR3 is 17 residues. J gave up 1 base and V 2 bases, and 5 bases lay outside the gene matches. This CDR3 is CASSFQGTGETNEKLFF. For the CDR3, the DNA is TGTGCCAGCAGCTTCCAAGGGACAGGGGAAACTAATGAAAAACTGTTTTTT.

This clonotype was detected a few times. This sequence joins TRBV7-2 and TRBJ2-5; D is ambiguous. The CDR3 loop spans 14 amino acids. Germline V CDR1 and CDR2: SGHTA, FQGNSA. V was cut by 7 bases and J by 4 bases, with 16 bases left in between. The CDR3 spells CASTIAHPRETQYF. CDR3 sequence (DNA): TGTGCCAGCACGATAGCACATCCCCGAGAGACCCAGTACTTC.

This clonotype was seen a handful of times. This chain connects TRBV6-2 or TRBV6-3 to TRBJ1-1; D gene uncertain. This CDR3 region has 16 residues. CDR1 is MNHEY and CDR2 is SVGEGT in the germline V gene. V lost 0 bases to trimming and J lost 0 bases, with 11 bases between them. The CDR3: CASSYSKARLNTEAFF. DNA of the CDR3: TGTGCCAGCAGTTACTCGAAAGCCAGGTTGAACACTGAAGCTTTCTTT.

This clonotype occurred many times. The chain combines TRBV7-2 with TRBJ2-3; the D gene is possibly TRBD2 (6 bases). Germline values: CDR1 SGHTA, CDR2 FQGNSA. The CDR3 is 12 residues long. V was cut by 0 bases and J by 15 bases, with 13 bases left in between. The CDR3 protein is CASSLAGTLPYF. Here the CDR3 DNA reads TGTGCCAGCAGCTTAGCAGGGACTCTCCCATATTTT.

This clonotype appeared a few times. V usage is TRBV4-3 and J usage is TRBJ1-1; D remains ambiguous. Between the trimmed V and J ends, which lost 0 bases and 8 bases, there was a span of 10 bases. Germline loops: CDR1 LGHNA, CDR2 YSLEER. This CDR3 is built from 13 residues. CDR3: CASSQDSGSEAFF. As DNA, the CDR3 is TGCGCCAGCAGCCAAGACTCCGGGTCAGAAGCTTTCTTT.

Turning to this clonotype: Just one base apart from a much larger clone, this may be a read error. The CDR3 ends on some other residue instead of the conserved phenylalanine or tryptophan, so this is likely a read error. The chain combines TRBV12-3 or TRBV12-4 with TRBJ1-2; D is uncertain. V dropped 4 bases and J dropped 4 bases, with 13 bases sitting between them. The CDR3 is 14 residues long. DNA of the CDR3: TGTGCCAGCAGTTCCAACAGAGTCCTCTATGGCTACACCATC. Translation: CASSSNRVLYGYTI.

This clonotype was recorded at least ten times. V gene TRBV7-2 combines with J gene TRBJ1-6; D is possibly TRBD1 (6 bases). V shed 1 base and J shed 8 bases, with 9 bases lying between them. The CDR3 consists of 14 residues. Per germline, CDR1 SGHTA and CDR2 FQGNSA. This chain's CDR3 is CASSLEGGYSPLHF. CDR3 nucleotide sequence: TGTGCCAGCAGCTTAGAGGGGGGGTATTCACCCCTCCACTTT.

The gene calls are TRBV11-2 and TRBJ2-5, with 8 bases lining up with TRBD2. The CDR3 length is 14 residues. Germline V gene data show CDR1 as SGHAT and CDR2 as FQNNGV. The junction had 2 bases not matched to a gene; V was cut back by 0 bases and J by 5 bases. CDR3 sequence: CASSLEAGAETQYF. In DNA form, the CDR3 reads TGTGCCAGCAGCTTAGAAGCGGGGGCGGAGACCCAGTACTTC.

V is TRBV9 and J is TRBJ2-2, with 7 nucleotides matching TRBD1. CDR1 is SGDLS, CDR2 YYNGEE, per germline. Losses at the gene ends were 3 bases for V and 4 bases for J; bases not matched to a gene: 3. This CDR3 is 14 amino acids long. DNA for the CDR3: TGTGCCAGCAGCGGGGGACAGAGCACCGGGGAGCTGTTTTTT. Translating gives CASSGGQSTGELFF.